This TCR delta chain derives from a study of gamma-delta T cells after stem cell transplantation. TCRdb called clones from the RT-PCR reads again using CATT. This table holds roughly 250 delta-chain clones, over 4% found once. The table lists this clone with a few counts. TCRdb has a much larger clone's protein, which differs at residue 4 from the translation of this DNA, likely because of a read error; what is shown is the protein translated from the DNA. The clonotype originates from a human donor. It is not recorded whose cells these are; they may come from a transplant donor. Sequencing used gamma-delta T cells.

CDR3 loop: CACVPLLGEYTDKLIF. CDR3 DNA: TGTGCCTGTGTCCCCTTACTGGGGGAGTACACCGATAAACTCATCTTT. V gene TRDV2 combines with J gene TRDJ1, with 9 bases aligning to TRDD3. This CDR3 contains 16 residues. CDR1 and CDR2 (germline): GEAIGNYY, EKD. The trim removed 5 bases at V and 0 bases at J, leaving 9 bases unmatched.